This T cell receptor beta chain was observed in a study of T-cell reconstitution after alpha-beta-depleted transplantation in children. Study findings and constraints: One year after transplant, T-cell counts and diversity came mostly from newly produced T cells. Several hundred expanded graft clones reportedly were the source of alpha-beta T cells about two months after transplant.

Germline V gene data show CDR1 as SGHDT and CDR2 as YYEEEE. The ends were cut back, 0 bases at V and 2 bases at J, with 21 bases in the middle. The CDR3 is 19 residues long. Only a few counts were recorded for this clonotype. Its antigen is not known. A TCRbeta library incorporating unique molecular identifiers was prepared. TCRdb fed the PCR reads into MiXCR, producing one record per CDR3 protein. The data show some 200,000 distinct CDR3 sequences, about 8.4% seen once. This specimen was PBMCs, mostly from graft donor cells, taken 360 days after TCRalphabeta/CD19-depleted stem cell transplant. The clonotype originates from a male patient aged 2-15 years who had a stem cell transplant for acute myeloid leukemia, so the T cells may come from the graft donor. The genes are TRBV5-6 and TRBJ1-5, with D maybe TRBD1 (5 bases). CDR3 in amino acids: CASSLGLTGSGSGNQPQHF. CDR3 sequence (DNA): TGTGCCAGCAGCTTGGGGCTCACAGGATCGGGCAGTGGCAATCAGCCCCAGCATTTT.